The 12 T cell receptor beta chains listed next were all sequenced from one sample in a study of T cells in Graves' hyperthyroidism and ophthalmopathy. Amplified TCR beta CDR3 regions derived from RNA transcripts. An initial round of RT-PCR targeting the TCR CDR3 relied on the HTBI primer set. TCRdb re-called the multiplex PCR reads through MiXCR, storing one row per CDR3 protein. The sample consists of nearly 600,000 distinct CDR3 sequences, more than 11% of them appearing once. Input material: blood. The receptors derive from a woman younger than 45 with Graves' hyperthyroidism that later progressed to Graves' ophthalmopathy.

The V gene is TRBV11-2, the J gene TRBJ2-7; D may be TRBD2 (5 bases). The CDR3 is 15 amino acids. Germline values: CDR1 SGHAT, CDR2 FQNNGV. Trimming cost V 4 bases and J 3 bases, with 16 bases left between them. The CDR3 DNA sequence: TGTGCCAGCAGCTCCCGGGGTCCCGAGGACTACGAGCAGTACTTC. Amino acids: CASSSRGPEDYEQYF.

V usage is TRBV28 and J usage is TRBJ2-7; 16 nucleotides match TRBD2. V lost 5 bases and J lost 2; bases outside the gene matches: 12. Per germline, CDR1 MDHEN and CDR2 SYDVKM. This CDR3 contains 19 residues. The CDR3 nucleotides are TGTGCCAGCAGTCTAGGGATCGGGACTAGCGGGAGGGATACCTACGAGCAGTACTTC. It yields the protein CASSLGIGTSGRDTYEQYF. Full variable domain (outside the CDR3, taken from reference TRBV28 and TRBJ2-7): DVKVTQSSRYLVKRTGEKVFLECVQDMDHENMFWYRQDPGLGLRLIYFSYDVKMKEKGDIPEGYSVSREKKERFSLILESASTNQTSMYLCASSLGIGTSGRDTYEQYFGPGTRLTVT.

The chain has TRBV2 and TRBJ1-6; D gene ambiguous. Germline-derived CDR1 and CDR2 are SNHLY and FYNNEI. CDR3 size: 14 residues. V lost 6 bases, J lost 10 bases, and 16 bases lay in between. The CDR3 region has the DNA TGTGCCAGCAGGAGGGCCGGGTCCCGCTCACCCCTCCACTTT. Its protein product is CASRRAGSRSPLHF.

This clonotype was recorded many times. The V gene is TRBV2, the J gene TRBJ2-2; 8 nucleotides align to TRBD1. The CDR3 loop spans 15 amino acids. The V segment lost 8 bases and the J segment 1 base; nucleotides outside the gene matches: 6. Germline V gene lookup returns CDR1 SNHLY and CDR2 FYNNEI. CDR3 coding DNA: TGTGCCAGCTTAACCGGGACAGGGAACACCGGGGAGCTGTTTTTT. As protein: CASLTGTGNTGELFF. Variable domain in full (rest from reference TRBV2 and TRBJ2-2): EPEVTQTPSHQVTQMGQEVILRCVPISNHLYFYWYRQILGQKVEFLVSFYNNEISEKSEIFDDQFSVERPDGSNFTLKIRSTKLEDSAMYFCASLTGTGNTGELFFGEGSRLTVL.

This clonotype came up many times. This chain uses TRBV2 with TRBJ1-6; maybe TRBD1 (6 bases). Per germline, CDR1 SNHLY and CDR2 FYNNEI. V lost 6 bases, J lost 7 bases, and 13 bases lay in between. The CDR3 consists of 14 residues. The CDR3 is CASRVTGENSPLHF. The DNA of the CDR3 is TGTGCCAGCAGAGTGACAGGAGAGAATTCACCCCTCCACTTT.

This clonotype was recorded at least ten times. The chain has TRBV28 and TRBJ1-6; D gene unclear. The CDR3 totals 12 residues. The V end was cut by 10 bases, the J end by 6 bases, with 10 bases between. Germline V gene lookup returns CDR1 MDHEN and CDR2 SYDVKM. The CDR3 is CAIKRGNSPLHF. CDR3 nucleotide sequence: TGTGCCATCAAGCGGGGTAATTCACCCCTCCACTTT. Supplemented by reference TRBV28 and TRBJ1-6, the full variable domain reads DVKVTQSSRYLVKRTGEKVFLECVQDMDHENMFWYRQDPGLGLRLIYFSYDVKMKEKGDIPEGYSVSREKKERFSLILESASTNQTSMYLCAIKRGNSPLHFGNGTRLTVT.

This clonotype was seen at least ten times. The rearrangement links TRBV11-3 to TRBJ2-5, with TRBD2 as a possible D gene (5 bases). Trimming cost V 2 bases and J 0 bases, with 7 bases left between them. CDR1 SGHNT and CDR2 YENEEA come from the germline V gene. The CDR3 contains 14 residues. CDR3: CASSLSGYQETQYF. The CDR3 DNA follows: TGTGCCAGCAGCTTAAGCGGCTACCAAGAGACCCAGTACTTC.

In this sample, this clonotype turned up many times. The chain links TRBV30 to TRBJ2-7; D remains unclear. The V gene lost 4 bases and the J gene lost 3 bases, with 10 bases spanning the gap. The germline CDR1 and CDR2 sequences are GTSNPN and SVGIG (reference sequence). The CDR3 length is 12 residues. In DNA form, the CDR3 reads TGTGCCTGGATGAGGCCTAACTACGAGCAGTACTTC. Translating it yields CAWMRPNYEQYF. Complete variable domain (other parts from reference TRBV30 and TRBJ2-7): SQTIHQWPATLVQPVGSPLSLECTVEGTSNPNLYWYRQAAGRGLQLLFYSVGIGQISSEVPQNLSASRPQDRQFILSSKKLLLSDSGFYLCAWMRPNYEQYFGPGTRLTVT.

This clonotype was detected many times. V gene TRBV11-2 combines with J gene TRBJ2-2, with TRBD2 as a possible D gene (5 bases). CDR3 length: 13 residues. V lost 5 bases and J 7 bases, leaving 11 bases between the germline ends. Per germline, CDR1 SGHAT and CDR2 FQNNGV. The CDR3 spells CASSPGGGGELFF. As DNA, the CDR3 is TGTGCCAGCAGCCCAGGTGGAGGCGGGGAGCTGTTTTTT.

This clonotype was seen only a few times. This sequence joins TRBV4-3 and TRBJ2-1, with 9 positions matching TRBD2. Looked up from germline, CDR1 is LGHNA and CDR2 is YSLEER. CDR3 length: 17 residues. After removal of 2 bases from V and 8 bases from J, the junction contained 13 bases not matched to a gene. In nucleotides, the CDR3 is TGCGCCAGCAGCCAACTCGGACCGACTAGCGGTGTCTATGAGCAGTTCTTC. Protein sequence: CASSQLGPTSGVYEQFF.

The rearrangement joins TRBV19 to TRBJ2-1; 8 bases line up with TRBD2. Per the germline V gene, CDR1 is LNHDA and CDR2 is SQIVND (reference sequence). V lost 3 bases to trimming and J lost 3 bases; unmatched junction nucleotides: 4. This CDR3 comprises 15 residues. CDR3 loop: CASSIGTSSYNEQFF. The CDR3 bases are TGTGCCAGTAGTATTGGGACTAGTAGCTACAATGAGCAGTTCTTC.

This clonotype was counted ten times or more. The rearrangement links TRBV5-6 to TRBJ2-2, with TRBD1 identical over 7 bases. Germline trimming cut 2 bases from V and 4 bases from J; bases unmatched to any gene: 5. The CDR3 consists of 15 residues. Looked up from germline, CDR1 is SGHDT and CDR2 is YYEEEE. The CDR3: CASSFRQGRTGELFF. CDR3 coding DNA: TGTGCCAGCAGCTTTCGACAGGGTCGCACCGGGGAGCTGTTTTTT.